Below are 18 T cell receptor beta chains sequenced from a single sample in a study of radiation and T cells in renal cell carcinoma. Sample time point: baseline pretreatment blood. Regarding treatment: 15 Gy SBRT to primary tumor, nephrectomy 4 weeks later. Using immunoSEQ multiplex PCR, the repertoire was profiled, and TCRdb retains in-frame clones only, with some absent. The sample consists of about 130,000 clones, about 88% of them appearing once. This specimen consisted of blood, obtained from a patient whose treatment included radiotherapy and nephrectomy. These receptors all come from a woman in her fifties or sixties with renal cell carcinoma.

This chain uses TRBV6-6 with TRBJ2-1; 9 bases map to TRBD2. The CDR3 is 16 amino acids. The V gene end was trimmed by 4 bases and the J gene end by 4 bases; junction bases not matched to a gene: 8. In germline, CDR1 is MNHNY, CDR2 SVGAGI (reference sequence). CDR3 region: CASSFPLAGEYNEQFF. The DNA of the CDR3 is TGTGCCAGCAGTTTCCCACTAGCGGGTGAATACAATGAGCAGTTCTTC.

The chain recombines TRBV2 with TRBJ2-1; D possibly uses TRBD1 or TRBD2 (6 bases each). CDR1 and CDR2 from the germline V gene are SNHLY and FYNNEI. Deletions cut 10 bases from V and 9 bases from J, with 16 bases between. The CDR3 is 12 amino acids. CDR3 protein: CATSVGGLEQFF. The DNA for the CDR3 is TGTGCCACCTCGGTGGGGGGCCTTGAGCAGTTCTTC.

The chain uses TRBV30 and TRBJ2-2, with TRBD2 as a possible D gene (5 bases). Trimming shortened V by 4 bases and J by 0 bases, and 12 bases separated the two germline ends. This CDR3 is built from 15 residues. In germline, CDR1 is GTSNPN, CDR2 SVGIG (reference sequence). CDR3 sequence reads: CAWKGLAANTGELFF. The CDR3 DNA reads TGTGCCTGGAAAGGACTGGCCGCGAACACCGGGGAGCTGTTTTTT.

This clone has a handful of counts. This chain uses TRBV6-4 with TRBJ1-1; D is unresolved. The CDR3 spans 13 residues. V shed 7 bases and J shed 3 bases, with 12 bases lying between them. The germline V gene encodes CDR1 MRHNA and CDR2 SNTAGT. DNA for the CDR3: TGTGCCAGCAACGTGTCCTTGCACACTGAAGCTTTCTTT. Its protein is CASNVSLHTEAFF.

The chain joins TRBV7-2 to TRBJ1-3, with D possibly TRBD1 on 6 matching bases. CDR1 SGHTA and CDR2 FQGNSA come from the germline V gene. This CDR3 contains 14 residues. Trimming took 4 bases from V and 4 from J, leaving 11 bases between them. This CDR3 is CASSSQGAGNTIYF. The DNA for the CDR3 is TGTGCCAGCAGCTCACAGGGAGCGGGAAACACCATATATTTT.

This clone appeared once. CDR3 sequence (DNA): TGTGCCAGCTCACCCATTTTCCTAGCGGGACAGCATAATTATGGCTACACCTTC. It codes for CASSPIFLAGQHNYGYTF. The chain is built from TRBV18 and TRBJ1-2; 7 nucleotides match TRBD1. The ends lost 3 bases at V and 5 bases at J; junction bases unmatched: 18. CDR1 KGHSH and CDR2 LQKENI come from the germline V gene. The CDR3 runs to 18 residues.

The V and J genes are TRBV5-1 and TRBJ2-2; D remains unclear. CDR1 and CDR2 from the germline V gene are SGHRS and YFSETQ. The V end was cut by 3 bases, the J end by 4 bases, with 7 bases between. The CDR3 sequence is 13 residues long. In nucleotides, the CDR3 is TGCGCCAGCAGCTCGGACCCCACCGGGGAGCTGTTTTTT. This encodes CASSSDPTGELFF.

The rearrangement joins TRBV6-1 to TRBJ2-3; 8 nucleotides agree with TRBD1. J lost 1 base, V lost 2 bases, and 5 bases had no gene match. This CDR3 spans 16 amino acids. From germline, CDR1 is MNHNS and CDR2 SASEGT. The CDR3 region has the DNA TGTGCCAGCAGTGAAAGTATGGGACAGGGCACAGATACGCAGTATTTT. Translated: CASSESMGQGTDTQYF.

V and J are TRBV28 and TRBJ1-1; no firm D call. There are 19 residues in the CDR3. CDR1 and CDR2 (germline): MDHEN, SYDVKM. V lost 4 bases, J lost 0 bases, and 24 bases lay in between. This chain's CDR3 is CASSYGKMGRRSMNTEAFF. The CDR3 DNA follows: TGTGCCAGCAGTTATGGGAAAATGGGGAGGAGATCGATGAACACTGAAGCTTTCTTT.

The chain recombines TRBV7-8 with TRBJ2-7, with TRBD1 matching over 8 bases. V lost 9 bases and J lost 2; bases outside the gene matches: 9. Germline loops: CDR1 SGHVS, CDR2 FQNEAQ. There are 14 residues in the CDR3. CDR3 amino acids: CASTTGTGPYEQYF. The CDR3 DNA follows: TGTGCCAGTACGACCGGGACAGGACCCTACGAGCAGTACTTC.

The chain carries TRBV5-1 and TRBJ2-5, with TRBD1 as a possible D gene (6 bases). Looked up from germline, CDR1 is SGHRS and CDR2 is YFSETQ. CDR3 length: 15 residues. V was clipped by 1 base and J by 5 bases, with 15 bases between them. CDR3 sequence (DNA): TGCGCCAGCAGCTTGCGGGACACCCCGGTGGAGACCCAGTACTTC. The encoded protein is CASSLRDTPVETQYF.

This clone was seen only a few times. The V and J genes are TRBV19 and TRBJ1-2; D remains unclear. The CDR3 covers 14 residues. V was shortened by 7 bases and J by 0 bases, with 12 bases between the two germline ends. The germline CDR1 and CDR2 sequences are LNHDA and SQIVND (reference sequence). The CDR3 DNA is TGTGCCAGTACTATTGGGCGGGCTAACTATGGCTACACCTTC. Its translation is CASTIGRANYGYTF.

V usage is TRBV6-5 and J usage is TRBJ1-2; D gene ambiguous. Germline V gene sequence: CDR1 MNHEY, CDR2 SVGAGI. V was trimmed by 8 bases and J by 2 bases, leaving 12 bases between them. This CDR3 region has 13 residues. This CDR3 is CASSNGQNYGYTF. The CDR3 bases are TGTGCCAGCTCTAACGGGCAGAACTATGGCTACACCTTC.

The chain uses TRBV4-2 and TRBJ2-2; TRBD1 aligns across 9 bases. Trimming removed 5 bases from V and 2 bases from J; junction bases left unmatched: 9. Germline assignment: CDR1 LGHNA and CDR2 YNFKEQ. The CDR3 loop spans 17 amino acids. The CDR3 region has the DNA TGTGCCAGCAGCAAGGACAGGGGACCTGCTAACACCGGGGAGCTGTTTTTT. This gives the protein CASSKDRGPANTGELFF.

The DNA of the CDR3 is TGTGCCAGCAGCATTATAGCGGGGGCGAACACCGGGGAGCTGTTTTTT. Translation gives CASSIIAGANTGELFF. The chain uses TRBV7-2 and TRBJ2-2, with TRBD2 matching 9 bases. This CDR3 is 16 amino acids long. V lost 5 bases and J lost 0; bases outside the gene matches: 4. Germline V gene sequence: CDR1 SGHTA, CDR2 FQGNSA.

This clone was recorded only once. The chain recombines TRBV6-1 with TRBJ1-2, with D maybe TRBD1 (5 bases). CDR3 length: 14 residues. V was pared by 4 bases and J by 11 bases, with 20 bases between. Germline V gives CDR1 MNHNS, CDR2 SASEGT. The CDR3, as DNA: TGTGCCAGCAGTGCGACGGGGCAGTTTTCAGGGTACACCTTC. This codes for CASSATGQFSGYTF.

The rearrangement joins TRBV6-1 to TRBJ1-5; tentatively, D is TRBD1 (5 bases). CDR3 size: 15 residues. Trimming pared 4 bases from V and 3 bases from J, leaving 13 bases between. Per germline, CDR1 MNHNS and CDR2 SASEGT. The CDR3 DNA reads TGTGCCAGCAGTGGTGGGGTAGGGGACAATCAGCCCCAGCATTTT. Translated: CASSGGVGDNQPQHF.

The V and J genes are TRBV4-1 and TRBJ1-1, with D tentatively TRBD1 (5 bases). Trimming left V 1 base short and J 4 bases short, with 10 bases between. CDR1 MGHRA and CDR2 YSYEKL come from the germline V gene. The CDR3 sequence is 14 residues long. For the CDR3, the DNA is TGCGCCAGCAGCCAAGCCGTTGGGACCACTGAAGCTTTCTTT. It encodes CASSQAVGTTEAFF.